Presented here are 5 T cell receptor beta chains from one specimen sequenced in a study of shared clonotypes between healthy human individuals. TCRdb's table, derived via immunoSEQ multiplex PCR, lists solely in-frame clones and lacks some. The sample includes some 2,100,000 clones, almost 96% seen only once; the top ten take 0.1% to 0.15%. The sample taken for sequencing was naive CD4+ T cells sorted from blood. Documented subset: CD45RA+ positively selected. These receptors all stem from a man younger than 35 in good health.

This clone has only one observation. The V gene is TRBV6-5, the J gene TRBJ2-7; the D gene is possibly TRBD2 (6 bases). The CDR3 is 15 amino acids. CDR1 and CDR2 (germline): MNHEY, SVGAGI. Trimming took 7 bases from V and 2 from J, leaving 18 bases between them. The CDR3 region is CASTQMGAGTYEQYF. Here the CDR3 DNA reads TGTGCCAGCACCCAAATGGGTGCGGGAACCTACGAGCAGTACTTC.

The genes are TRBV6-5 and TRBJ1-5; D possibly corresponds to TRBD1 (6 bases). The CDR3 contains 15 residues. Germline CDR1 and CDR2: MNHEY and SVGAGI. Trimming left V 8 bases short and J 1 base short, with 15 bases between. CDR3 DNA: TGTGCCAGCGGCAGAGGCGGACAGAGCAATCAGCCCCAGCATTTT. Translated: CASGRGGQSNQPQHF.

This clone was recorded once. The rearrangement joins TRBV4-3 to TRBJ2-7; TRBD2 aligns across 10 bases. V lost 2 bases to trimming and J lost 3 bases; unmatched junction nucleotides: 4. Germline lookup yields CDR1 LGHNA and CDR2 YSLEER. This CDR3 has 15 residues. The CDR3 spells CASSQLAGVRYEQYF. Written as DNA, the CDR3 is TGCGCCAGCAGCCAACTAGCGGGAGTACGCTACGAGCAGTACTTC.

The rearrangement joins TRBV5-1 to TRBJ2-5; 9 bases are a match to TRBD2. From germline, CDR1 is SGHRS and CDR2 YFSETQ. The length of the CDR3 is 17 residues. Unmatched junction bases numbered 10, after V lost 0 bases and J lost 4 bases. The CDR3 region is CASSLAGNSGSPETQYF. As DNA, the CDR3 is TGCGCCAGCAGCTTGGCCGGGAATAGCGGGAGCCCAGAGACCCAGTACTTC.

In this sample, this clone turned up once. J is TRBJ1-1 and V is TRBV11-3; 8 bases match TRBD1. Germline V CDR1 and CDR2: SGHNT, YENEEA. CDR3 length: 12 residues. Trimming at V came to 5 bases and at J to 9 bases, leaving 5 bases not matched to a gene. The CDR3 loop is CASSPRTGKAFF. The DNA of the CDR3 is TGTGCCAGCAGCCCTCGGACAGGGAAAGCTTTCTTT.